This TCR beta chain derives from a study of blood T cell repertoires in COVID-19. In the study overall: Acute-phase and convalescent COVID-19 samples originated in the United States, Italy and Spain.

Original analysis: Estimation of nucleated cell counts relied on the amplification of reference gene primers. The repertoire was sequenced with immunoSEQ multiplex PCR; TCRdb's copy has only in-frame clones and lacks some. From that table come the V and J calls and clone size; the DNA was used to work out D and trimming. Found here are around 320,000 clones, nearly 90% of them singletons; the top ten hold over 3.5%. This clone was seen a few times. The CDR3 runs to 14 residues. Germline V gene lookup returns CDR1 KGHDR and CDR2 SFDVKD. Trimming cost V 3 bases and J 4 bases; bases outside gene matches: 4.

The clonotype originates from a woman under 30 with acute COVID-19. V and J are TRBV24-1 and TRBJ1-2; TRBD1 matches at 7 bases. The sequenced sample consisted of PBMCs or T cells enriched from blood (not recorded which). The CDR3 sequence is CATSDNRGIYGYTF. The CDR3 nucleotides read TGTGCCACCAGTGATAACAGGGGTATCTATGGCTACACCTTC.